One sample yielded the 9 T cell receptor beta chains listed below, sequenced in a study of CD8+ T cells in alopecia areata. In each case, RNA was isolated and then reverse transcribed into cDNA as the sequencing template. The repertoire was sequenced with immunoSEQ multiplex PCR; TCRdb's copy has only in-frame clones and lacks some. The sample has 40,000 to 50,000 clones, about three fifths seen once; the top ten hold around 23%. Stated treatment: oral pan-JAK inhibitor, 5-10 mg twice daily. The specimen comprised CD8+ T cells sorted from blood, sampled at week 4, from a patient treated with tofacitinib. The receptors originated from a human donor with alopecia areata.

The chain is built from TRBV29-1 and TRBJ2-7; tentative D call: TRBD1 (6 bases). The germline CDR1 and CDR2 sequences are SQVTM and ANQGSEA. The length of the CDR3 is 13 residues. Trimming cost V 7 bases and J 3 bases, with 16 bases left between them. CDR3 nucleotide sequence: TGCAGCGCTTGGGACACCTCCCTCTACGAGCAGTACTTC. This codes for CSAWDTSLYEQYF.

CDR3 in DNA: TGCAGCGTTCCGACCAACGTGGGCTACACCTTC. Translated, it gives CSVPTNVGYTF. The chain is built from TRBV29-1 and TRBJ1-2; D is unclear. The CDR3 covers 11 residues. V lost 5 bases and J lost 8, with 12 bases in between. Germline loops: CDR1 SQVTM, CDR2 ANQGSEA.

The chain links TRBV27 to TRBJ2-1; D gene unclear. This CDR3 is 14 amino acids long. Germline V gene sequence: CDR1 MNHEY, CDR2 SMNVEV (reference sequence). V was cut by 3 bases and J by 9 bases, with 15 bases left in between. As DNA, the CDR3 is TGTGCCAGCAGTTTTCTTAAAGGGTGGGGTGAGCAGTTCTTC. As protein: CASSFLKGWGEQFF.

V and J are TRBV5-6 and TRBJ1-6, with no clear D. V dropped 4 bases and J dropped 6 bases, with 5 bases sitting between them. The CDR3 has 12 residues. The germline CDR1 and CDR2 sequences are SGHDT and YYEEEE. CDR3 bases: TGTGCCAGCAGCCTAGCTAATTCACCCCTCCACTTT. Its translation: CASSLANSPLHF. Filled out from reference TRBV5-6 and TRBJ1-6, the complete variable domain reads DAGVTQSPTHLIKTRGQQVTLRCSPKSGHDTVSWYQQALGQGPQFIFQYYEEEERQRGNFPDRFSGHQFPNYSSELNVNALLLGDSALYLCASSLANSPLHFGNGTRLTVT.

The chain links TRBV25-1 to TRBJ2-7; TRBD1 matches at 9 bases. The CDR3 contains 17 residues. The germline gives CDR1 MGHDK, CDR2 SYGVNS. Trimming cost V 1 base and J 0 bases; bases outside gene matches: 7. Written as DNA, the CDR3 is TGTGCCAGCAGTGAATCCGGGACAGGGACATTCTCCTACGAGCAGTACTTC. Amino acids: CASSESGTGTFSYEQYF.

V is TRBV6-5 and J is TRBJ2-1, with 8 nucleotides matching TRBD1. V lost 8 bases, J lost 1 base, and 4 bases stayed unmatched. This CDR3 comprises 14 residues. Germline V gene data show CDR1 as MNHEY and CDR2 as SVGAGI. The CDR3 DNA reads TGTGCCAGCGGAGGGACAGGTTCCTACAATGAGCAGTTCTTC. Translating gives CASGGTGSYNEQFF.

This chain connects TRBV6-5 to TRBJ2-3; D is possibly TRBD2 (5 bases). The V and J ends lost 4 bases and 1 base respectively, with 9 bases between them. This CDR3 has 14 residues. Per germline, CDR1 MNHEY and CDR2 SVGAGI. The CDR3 reads CASSFDGGTDTQYF. CDR3 DNA: TGTGCCAGCAGTTTCGACGGGGGCACAGATACGCAGTATTTT.

The rearrangement uses TRBV6-6 and TRBJ2-3; tentative D call: TRBD2 (5 bases). This CDR3 is built from 14 residues. Germline V CDR1 and CDR2: MNHNY, SVGAGI (reference sequence). The germline V and J ends were trimmed by 4 bases and 1 base, with 9 bases remaining between them. The CDR3, as DNA: TGTGCCAGCAGTTTCGACGGGGGCACAGATACGCAGTATTTT. Amino acids: CASSFDGGTDTQYF.

The V and J genes are TRBV6-6 and TRBJ2-1; D is uncertain. CDR3 size: 12 residues. Between the trimmed V and J ends, which lost 3 bases and 8 bases, there was a span of 8 bases. Germline CDR1 is MNHNY and CDR2 is SVGAGI (reference sequence). The CDR3 nucleotides are TGTGCCAGCAGTTATAGTAATGATGAGCAGTTCTTC. It translates to CASSYSNDEQFF.